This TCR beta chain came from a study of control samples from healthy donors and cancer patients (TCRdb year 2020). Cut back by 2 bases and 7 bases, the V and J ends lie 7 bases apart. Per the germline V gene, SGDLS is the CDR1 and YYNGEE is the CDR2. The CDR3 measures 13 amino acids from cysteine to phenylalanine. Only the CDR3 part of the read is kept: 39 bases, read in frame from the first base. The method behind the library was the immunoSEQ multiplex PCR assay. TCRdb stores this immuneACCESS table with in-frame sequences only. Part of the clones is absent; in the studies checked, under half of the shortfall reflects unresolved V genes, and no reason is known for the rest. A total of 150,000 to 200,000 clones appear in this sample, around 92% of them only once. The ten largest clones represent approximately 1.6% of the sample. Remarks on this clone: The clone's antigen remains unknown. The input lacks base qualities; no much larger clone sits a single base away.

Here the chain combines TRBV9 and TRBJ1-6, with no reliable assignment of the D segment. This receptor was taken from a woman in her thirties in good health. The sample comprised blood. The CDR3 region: CASSVTVNSPLHF. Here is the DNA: TGTGCCAGCAGCGTGACGGTGAATTCACCCCTCCACTTT.